The 21 T cell receptor beta chains in this list originate from one sample, sequenced in a study of T cell responses to AZD1222 COVID-19 vaccine. Clones were read by immunoSEQ multiplex PCR, and TCRdb kept only the in-frame ones, dropping some. The data hold fewer than 180,000 clones, with approximately 90% observed a single time. The specimen was peripheral blood, collected 28 days after the second AZD1222 dose. All receptors come from an adult who received the AZD1222 COVID-19 vaccine.

V usage is TRBV27 and J usage is TRBJ2-3; D remains ambiguous. Trimming left V 4 bases short and J 4 bases short, with 9 bases between. CDR1 is MNHEY and CDR2 is SMNVEV in the germline V gene (reference sequence). The CDR3 sequence is 13 residues long. CDR3 residues: CASSYAAPDTQYF. The CDR3 DNA reads as TGTGCCAGCAGTTACGCAGCCCCAGATACGCAGTATTTT.

This chain joins TRBV11-2 and TRBJ1-4, with D tentatively TRBD1 (5 bases). V gave up 2 bases and J gave up 0 bases, with 10 bases separating them. The CDR3 spans 16 residues. The germline gives CDR1 SGHAT, CDR2 FQNNGV. CDR3 in amino acids: CASSLWTRATNEKLFF. The CDR3 DNA follows: TGTGCCAGCAGCTTATGGACACGTGCAACTAATGAAAAACTGTTTTTT. Full variable domain (rest looked up from reference TRBV11-2 and TRBJ1-4): EAGVAQSPRYKIIEKRQSVAFWCNPISGHATLYWYQQILGQGPKLLIQFQNNGVVDDSQLPKDRFSAERLKGVDSTLKIQPAKLEDSAVYLCASSLWTRATNEKLFFGSGTQLSVL.

The chain employs TRBV6-6 and TRBJ2-1, with D perhaps TRBD2 (6 bases). Between the trimmed V and J ends, which lost 2 bases and 2 bases, there was a span of 10 bases. Germline V CDR1 and CDR2: MNHNY, SVGAGI (reference sequence). This CDR3 comprises 15 residues. The CDR3 sequence is CASSYGGSPYNEQFF. DNA for the CDR3: TGTGCCAGCAGTTACGGGGGGAGCCCCTACAATGAGCAGTTCTTC.

This chain links TRBV6-4 with TRBJ2-2; 8 bases map to TRBD2. The CDR3 contains 14 residues. The germline CDR1 and CDR2 sequences are MRHNA and SNTAGT. With V trimmed by 2 bases and J by 7 bases, 3 bases remained unmatched. CDR3: CASSDGAGGGELFF. CDR3 in DNA: TGTGCCAGCAGTGACGGTGCGGGAGGCGGGGAGCTGTTTTTT.

J is TRBJ1-1 and V is TRBV5-5, with D unclear. The CDR3 length is 14 residues. V was trimmed by 4 bases and J by 2 bases, leaving 12 bases between them. In germline, CDR1 is SGHKS, CDR2 YYEKEE (reference sequence). CDR3 protein: CASSPLSVNTEAFF. CDR3 nucleotides: TGTGCCAGCAGCCCCCTGTCGGTAAACACTGAAGCTTTCTTT.

The DNA of the CDR3 is TGTGCCAGCAGCCAAGATCAGGTGCTAGTCACTGAAGCTTTCTTT. It specifies CASSQDQVLVTEAFF. V usage is TRBV3-1 (or the pseudogene TRBV3-2) and J usage is TRBJ1-1; no firm D call. This CDR3 contains 15 residues. The germline V gene encodes CDR1 LGHDT and CDR2 YNNKEL (reference sequence). V dropped 0 bases and J dropped 4 bases, with 12 bases sitting between them.

The chain employs TRBV5-1 and TRBJ2-3; D is undetermined. The CDR3 has 15 residues. From germline, CDR1 is SGHRS and CDR2 YFSETQ. V gave up 0 bases and J gave up 0 bases, with 8 bases separating them. In DNA, the CDR3 is TGCGCCAGCAGCTTGGGACAAGCGAGCACAGATACGCAGTATTTT. Its protein product is CASSLGQASTDTQYF. Based on the CDR3 plus reference TRBV5-1 and TRBJ2-3, the full variable domain is KAGVTQTPRYLIKTRGQQVTLSCSPISGHRSVSWYQQTPGQGLQFLFEYFSETQRNKGNFPGRFSGRQFSNSRSEMNVSTLELGDSALYLCASSLGQASTDTQYFGPGTRLTVL.

This clone has a handful of counts. The chain recombines TRBV27 with TRBJ2-7, with D perhaps matching TRBD1 or TRBD2 (5 bases each). CDR3 size: 14 residues. V was trimmed by 4 bases and J by 5 bases, leaving 15 bases between them. Germline CDR1 and CDR2: MNHEY and SMNVEV (reference sequence). Here the CDR3 reads CASSSQGVGDEQYF. The CDR3 DNA reads as TGTGCCAGCAGTTCCCAGGGAGTGGGCGACGAGCAGTACTTC.

About this clone: Other DNA sequences in the same sample also yield this CDR3. V usage is TRBV15 and J usage is TRBJ2-3; no clear D. This CDR3 contains 13 residues. CDR1 is LNHNV and CDR2 is YYDKDF in the germline V gene (reference sequence). Trimming pared 3 bases from V and 1 base from J, leaving 5 bases between. Written as DNA, the CDR3 is TGTGCCACCAGCAGGGGTGGCACAGATACGCAGTATTTT. Amino acids: CATSRGGTDTQYF.

This chain joins TRBV7-8 and TRBJ2-1; 13 bases line up with TRBD2. V gave up 7 bases and J gave up 4 bases; unmatched junction bases: 7. The CDR3 is 16 residues long. Germline values: CDR1 SGHVS, CDR2 FQNEAQ. The CDR3 is CASTAWTSGGYNEQFF. As DNA, the CDR3 is TGTGCCAGCACCGCATGGACTAGCGGGGGATACAATGAGCAGTTCTTC.

V and J are TRBV24-1 and TRBJ1-1, with D maybe TRBD1 (5 bases). Per germline, CDR1 KGHDR and CDR2 SFDVKD. CDR3 length: 13 residues. The ends were cut back, 3 bases at V and 4 bases at J, with 8 bases in the middle. The CDR3 is CATSDGGRTEAFF. The CDR3 DNA is TGTGCCACCAGTGATGGGGGTCGCACTGAAGCTTTCTTT.

The V and J genes are TRBV5-1 and TRBJ2-7; D is undetermined. Germline CDR1 reads SGHRS; CDR2 reads YFSETQ. V was pared by 4 bases and J by 2 bases, with 13 bases between. The CDR3 length is 14 residues. The CDR3, as DNA: TGCGCCAGCAGCATTGCAGGTTATACCTACGAGCAGTACTTC. As protein: CASSIAGYTYEQYF.

The V call is TRBV30, the J call TRBJ2-2; D ambiguous. The CDR3 is 11 amino acids. The V and J ends lost 5 bases and 6 bases respectively, with 7 bases between them. Germline CDR1 reads GTSNPN; CDR2 reads SVGIG (reference sequence). CDR3 DNA: TGTGCCTGGGGCCATGCCGGGGAGCTGTTTTTT. Translated, it gives CAWGHAGELFF.

The chain joins TRBV6-1 to TRBJ2-1, with 8 bases fitting TRBD1. V lost 4 bases to trimming and J lost 5 bases; unmatched junction nucleotides: 10. The CDR3 is made up of 16 amino acids. Germline CDR1 reads MNHNS; CDR2 reads SASEGT. The CDR3 nucleotides are TGTGCCAGCAGTGCGACTAGACAGGGGATCCACAATGAGCAGTTCTTC. This sequence encodes CASSATRQGIHNEQFF.

The genes are TRBV11-2 and TRBJ2-1, with TRBD2 matching over 8 bases. Germline assignment: CDR1 SGHAT and CDR2 FQNNGV. The length of the CDR3 is 16 residues. Trimming at V came to 1 base and at J to 9 bases, leaving 11 bases not matched to a gene. The CDR3 sequence is CASSLAVWNREGEQFF. The CDR3 coding sequence is TGTGCCAGCAGCTTAGCTGTCTGGAACCGGGAGGGTGAGCAGTTCTTC.

The V and J genes are TRBV2 and TRBJ1-1; the match to TRBD1 covers 9 bases. This CDR3 comprises 14 residues. The junction had 3 bases not matched to a gene; V was cut back by 6 bases and J by 1 base. From germline, CDR1 is SNHLY and CDR2 FYNNEI. The CDR3: CASRLTGGNTEAFF. CDR3 in DNA: TGTGCCAGCAGGTTGACAGGGGGGAACACTGAAGCTTTCTTT. Using reference TRBV2 and TRBJ1-1 for the parts outside the CDR3, the full variable domain is EPEVTQTPSHQVTQMGQEVILRCVPISNHLYFYWYRQILGQKVEFLVSFYNNEISEKSEIFDDQFSVERPDGSNFTLKIRSTKLEDSAMYFCASRLTGGNTEAFFGQGTRLTVV.

This sequence joins TRBV5-4 and TRBJ1-1; D not resolved. CDR1 SGHNT and CDR2 YYREEE come from the germline V gene (reference sequence). V lost 6 bases and J 5 bases, leaving 17 bases between the germline ends. The CDR3 sequence is 14 residues long. Written as DNA, the CDR3 is TGTGCCAGCAATAGGCTTGGGGAAGCGACTGAAGCTTTCTTT. Protein product: CASNRLGEATEAFF.

The chain joins TRBV5-3 to TRBJ1-3; D is undetermined. TRBV5-3 has ORF status, its function being uncertain. V was shortened by 1 base and J by 0 bases, with 14 bases between the two germline ends. There are 17 residues in the CDR3. The CDR3 region is CARSLQGFGDSGNTIYF. DNA of the CDR3: TGTGCCAGAAGCTTGCAAGGGTTTGGGGACTCTGGAAACACCATATATTTT.

The chain links TRBV30 to TRBJ2-7, with TRBD1 matching over 11 bases. The CDR3 spans 14 residues. Unmatched junction bases numbered 2, after V lost 3 bases and J lost 1 base. Germline values: CDR1 GTSNPN, CDR2 SVGIG (reference sequence). CDR3 amino acids: CAWRGQGGSYEQYF. CDR3 nucleotides: TGTGCCTGGAGGGGACAGGGGGGTTCCTACGAGCAGTACTTC.

The J gene is TRBJ1-5, the V gene TRBV11-2; possible D gene TRBD1, 5 bases. Germline CDR1 reads SGHAT; CDR2 reads FQNNGV. CDR3 length equals 15 residues. Trimming left V 3 bases short and J 6 bases short, with 15 bases between. The CDR3 loop is CASSLGLRGGQPQHF. DNA of the CDR3: TGTGCCAGCAGCTTGGGACTTAGGGGCGGTCAGCCCCAGCATTTT.

The CDR3 protein is CASSVSPGTGYTF. The CDR3, as DNA: TGTGCCAGCAGCGTTTCCCCAGGGACTGGCTACACCTTC. V and J are TRBV9 and TRBJ1-2; D is possibly TRBD1 (5 bases). This CDR3 has 13 residues. Per germline, CDR1 SGDLS and CDR2 YYNGEE. The V end was cut by 2 bases, the J end by 7 bases, with 12 bases between.